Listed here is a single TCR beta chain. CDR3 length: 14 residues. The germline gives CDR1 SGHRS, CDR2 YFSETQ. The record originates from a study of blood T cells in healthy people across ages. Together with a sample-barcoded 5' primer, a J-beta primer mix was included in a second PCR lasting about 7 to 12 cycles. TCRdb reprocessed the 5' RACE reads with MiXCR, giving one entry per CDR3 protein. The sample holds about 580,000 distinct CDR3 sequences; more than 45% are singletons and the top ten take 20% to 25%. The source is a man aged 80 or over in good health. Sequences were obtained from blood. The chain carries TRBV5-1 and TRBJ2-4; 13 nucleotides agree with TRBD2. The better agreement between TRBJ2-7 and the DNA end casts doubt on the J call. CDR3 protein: CASSTGTSGVEQYF. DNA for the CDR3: TGCGCCAGCAGCACCGGGACTAGCGGGGTCGAGCAGTACTTC.